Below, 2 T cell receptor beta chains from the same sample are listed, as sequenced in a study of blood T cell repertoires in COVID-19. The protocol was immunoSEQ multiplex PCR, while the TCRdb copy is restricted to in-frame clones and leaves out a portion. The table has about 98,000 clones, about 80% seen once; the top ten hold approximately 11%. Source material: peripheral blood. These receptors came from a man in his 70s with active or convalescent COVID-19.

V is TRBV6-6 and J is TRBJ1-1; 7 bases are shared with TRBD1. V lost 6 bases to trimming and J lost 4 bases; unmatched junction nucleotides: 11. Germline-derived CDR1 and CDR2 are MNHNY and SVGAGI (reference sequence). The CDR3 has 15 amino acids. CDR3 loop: CASSSSGRGITEAFF. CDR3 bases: TGTGCCAGCAGCTCTTCGGGCAGGGGGATCACTGAAGCTTTCTTT.

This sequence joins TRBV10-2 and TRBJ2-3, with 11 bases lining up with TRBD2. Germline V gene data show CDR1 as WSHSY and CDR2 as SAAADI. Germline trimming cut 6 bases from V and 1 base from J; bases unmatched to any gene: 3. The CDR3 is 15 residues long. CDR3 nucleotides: TGCGCCAGCAGCCCGACTAGCGGGGGCACAGATACGCAGTATTTT. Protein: CASSPTSGGTDTQYF.